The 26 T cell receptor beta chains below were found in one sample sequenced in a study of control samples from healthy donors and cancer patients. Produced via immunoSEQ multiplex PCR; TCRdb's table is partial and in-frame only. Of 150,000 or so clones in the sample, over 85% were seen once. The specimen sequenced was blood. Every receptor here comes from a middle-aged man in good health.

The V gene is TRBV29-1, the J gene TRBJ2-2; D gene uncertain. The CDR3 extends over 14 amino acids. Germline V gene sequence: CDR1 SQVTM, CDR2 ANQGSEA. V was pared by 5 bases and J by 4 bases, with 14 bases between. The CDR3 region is CSVSSGPVTGELFF. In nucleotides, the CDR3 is TGCAGCGTTAGTAGTGGGCCAGTCACCGGGGAGCTGTTTTTT.

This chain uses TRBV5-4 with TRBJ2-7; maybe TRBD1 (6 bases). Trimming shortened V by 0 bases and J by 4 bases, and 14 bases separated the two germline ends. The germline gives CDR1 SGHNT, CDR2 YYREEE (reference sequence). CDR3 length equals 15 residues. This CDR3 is CASSLDEIQGYEQYF. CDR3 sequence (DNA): TGTGCCAGCAGCTTGGACGAAATCCAGGGGTACGAGCAGTACTTC.

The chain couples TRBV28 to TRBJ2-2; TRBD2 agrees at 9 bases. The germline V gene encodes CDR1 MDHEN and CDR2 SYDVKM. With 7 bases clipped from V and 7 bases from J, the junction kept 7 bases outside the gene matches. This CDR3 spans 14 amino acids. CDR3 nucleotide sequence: TGTGCCAGCACTGCTAGCGGGAAGGTCGGGGAGCTGTTTTTT. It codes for CASTASGKVGELFF.

CDR3 loop: CASTFQGGEQFF. As DNA, the CDR3 is TGTGCCAGCACCTTCCAGGGGGGTGAGCAGTTCTTC. This chain joins TRBV11-3 and TRBJ2-1, with D maybe TRBD1 (7 bases). CDR3 length equals 12 residues. Looked up from germline, CDR1 is SGHNT and CDR2 is YENEEA. V was pared by 7 bases and J by 9 bases, with 13 bases between.

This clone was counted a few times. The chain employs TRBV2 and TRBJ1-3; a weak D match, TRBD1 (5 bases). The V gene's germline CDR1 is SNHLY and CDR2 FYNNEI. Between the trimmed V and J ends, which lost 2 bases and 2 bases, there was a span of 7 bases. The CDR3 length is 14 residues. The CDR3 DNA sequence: TGTGCCAGCAGTGAACCCAGGGCTGGAAACACCATATATTTT. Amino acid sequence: CASSEPRAGNTIYF.

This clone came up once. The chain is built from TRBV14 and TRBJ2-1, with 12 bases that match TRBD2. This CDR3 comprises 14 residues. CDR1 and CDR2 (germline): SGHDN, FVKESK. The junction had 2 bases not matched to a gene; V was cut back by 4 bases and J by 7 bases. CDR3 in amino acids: CASSRTSGKNEQFF. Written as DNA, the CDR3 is TGTGCCAGCAGCCGGACTAGCGGGAAGAATGAGCAGTTCTTC.

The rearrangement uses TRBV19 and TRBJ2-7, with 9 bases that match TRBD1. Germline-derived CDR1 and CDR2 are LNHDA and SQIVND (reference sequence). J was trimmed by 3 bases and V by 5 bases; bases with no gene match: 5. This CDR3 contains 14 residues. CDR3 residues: CASSSRDRVYEQYF. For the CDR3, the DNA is TGTGCCAGTAGTTCCCGGGACAGGGTCTACGAGCAGTACTTC.

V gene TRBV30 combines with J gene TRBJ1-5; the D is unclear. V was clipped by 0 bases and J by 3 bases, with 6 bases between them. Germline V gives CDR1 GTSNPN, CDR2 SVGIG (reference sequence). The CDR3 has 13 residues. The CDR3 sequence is CAWSVGSNQPQHF. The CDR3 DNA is TGTGCCTGGAGTGTAGGGTCCAATCAGCCCCAGCATTTT.

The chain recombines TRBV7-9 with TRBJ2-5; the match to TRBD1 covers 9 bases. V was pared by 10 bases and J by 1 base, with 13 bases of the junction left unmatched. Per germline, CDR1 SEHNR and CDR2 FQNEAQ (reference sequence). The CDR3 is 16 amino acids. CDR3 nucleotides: TGTGCCATCACGACAGGGGGAAATTATTTCCAAGAGACCCAGTACTTC. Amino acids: CAITTGGNYFQETQYF.

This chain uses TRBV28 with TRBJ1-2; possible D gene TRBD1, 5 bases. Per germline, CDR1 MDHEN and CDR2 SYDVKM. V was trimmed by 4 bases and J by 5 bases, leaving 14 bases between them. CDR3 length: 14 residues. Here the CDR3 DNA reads TGTGCCAGCAGTTCACCAGGGAGCTTATATGGCTACACCTTC. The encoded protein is CASSSPGSLYGYTF.

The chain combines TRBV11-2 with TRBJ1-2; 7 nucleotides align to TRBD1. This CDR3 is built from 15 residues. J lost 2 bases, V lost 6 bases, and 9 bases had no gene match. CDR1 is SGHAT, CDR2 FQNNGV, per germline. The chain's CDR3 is CASRASTGYNYGYTF. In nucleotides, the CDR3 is TGTGCCAGCAGGGCGTCGACAGGGTACAACTATGGCTACACCTTC.

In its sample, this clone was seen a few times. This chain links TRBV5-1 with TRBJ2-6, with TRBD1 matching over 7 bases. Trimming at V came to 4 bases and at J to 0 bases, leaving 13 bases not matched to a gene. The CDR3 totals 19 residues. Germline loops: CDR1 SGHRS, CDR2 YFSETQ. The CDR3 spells CASSPRAGSGGSGANVLTF. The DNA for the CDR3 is TGCGCCAGCAGCCCGCGGGCCGGTTCAGGGGGCTCTGGGGCCAACGTCCTGACTTTC. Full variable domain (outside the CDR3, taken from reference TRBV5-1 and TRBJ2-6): KAGVTQTPRYLIKTRGQQVTLSCSPISGHRSVSWYQQTPGQGLQFLFEYFSETQRNKGNFPGRFSGRQFSNSRSEMNVSTLELGDSALYLCASSPRAGSGGSGANVLTFGAGSRLTVL.

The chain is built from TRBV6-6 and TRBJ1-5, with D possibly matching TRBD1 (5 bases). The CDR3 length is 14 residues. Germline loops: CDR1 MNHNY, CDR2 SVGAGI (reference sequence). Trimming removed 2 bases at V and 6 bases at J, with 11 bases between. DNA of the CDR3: TGTGCCAGCAGTTACGGGCAGGGTCCTCAGCCCCAGCATTTT. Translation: CASSYGQGPQPQHF.

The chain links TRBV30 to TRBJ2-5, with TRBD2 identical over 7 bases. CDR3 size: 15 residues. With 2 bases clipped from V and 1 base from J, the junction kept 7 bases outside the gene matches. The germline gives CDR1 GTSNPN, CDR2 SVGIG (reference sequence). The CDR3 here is CAWSPLGGSQETQYF. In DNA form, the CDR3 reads TGTGCCTGGAGTCCCCTGGGCGGGAGCCAAGAGACCCAGTACTTC.

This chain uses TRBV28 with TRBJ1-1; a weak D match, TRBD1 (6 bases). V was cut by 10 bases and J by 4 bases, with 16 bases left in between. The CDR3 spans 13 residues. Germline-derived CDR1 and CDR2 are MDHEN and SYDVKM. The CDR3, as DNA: TGTGCCACCCAAGGGGGGCGAGTCACTGAAGCTTTCTTT. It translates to CATQGGRVTEAFF.

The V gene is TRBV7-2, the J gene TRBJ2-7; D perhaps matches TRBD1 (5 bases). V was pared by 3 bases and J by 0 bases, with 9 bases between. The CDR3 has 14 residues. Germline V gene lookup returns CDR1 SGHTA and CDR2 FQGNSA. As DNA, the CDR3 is TGTGCCAGCAGCTTTGCAGGGATCTCCTACGAGCAGTACTTC. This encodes CASSFAGISYEQYF.

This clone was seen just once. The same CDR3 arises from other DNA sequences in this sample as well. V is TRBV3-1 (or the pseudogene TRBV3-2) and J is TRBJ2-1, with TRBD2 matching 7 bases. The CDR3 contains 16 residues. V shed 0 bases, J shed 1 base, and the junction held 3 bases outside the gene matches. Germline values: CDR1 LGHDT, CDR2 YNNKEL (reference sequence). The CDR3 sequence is CASSQDRGRSYNEQFF. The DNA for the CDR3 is TGTGCCAGCAGCCAAGATCGCGGGAGATCCTACAATGAGCAGTTCTTC.

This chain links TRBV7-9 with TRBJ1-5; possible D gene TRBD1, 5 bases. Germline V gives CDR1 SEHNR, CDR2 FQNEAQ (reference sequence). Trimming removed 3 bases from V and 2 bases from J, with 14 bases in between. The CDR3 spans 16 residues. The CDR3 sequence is CASSFADSLGNQPQHF. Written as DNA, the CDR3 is TGTGCCAGCAGCTTCGCTGACAGTCTGGGCAATCAGCCCCAGCATTTT.

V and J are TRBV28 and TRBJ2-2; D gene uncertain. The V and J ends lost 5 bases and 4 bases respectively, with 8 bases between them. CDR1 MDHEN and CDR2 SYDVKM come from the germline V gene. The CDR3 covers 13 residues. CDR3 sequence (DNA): TGTGCCAGCAGTCCCTTCCGCACCGGGGAGCTGTTTTTT. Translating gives CASSPFRTGELFF. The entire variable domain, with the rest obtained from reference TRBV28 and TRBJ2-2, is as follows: DVKVTQSSRYLVKRTGEKVFLECVQDMDHENMFWYRQDPGLGLRLIYFSYDVKMKEKGDIPEGYSVSREKKERFSLILESASTNQTSMYLCASSPFRTGELFFGEGSRLTVL.

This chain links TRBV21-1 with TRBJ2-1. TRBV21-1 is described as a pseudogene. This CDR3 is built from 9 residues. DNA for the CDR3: TGTGCCGGACACAATGAGCAGTTCTTC. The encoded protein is CAGHNEQFF.

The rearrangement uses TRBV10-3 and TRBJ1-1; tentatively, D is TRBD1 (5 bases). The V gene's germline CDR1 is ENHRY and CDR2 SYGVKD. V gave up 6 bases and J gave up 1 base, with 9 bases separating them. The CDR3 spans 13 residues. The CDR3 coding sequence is TGTGCCATCAGGGCCCAGGGGAACACTGAAGCTTTCTTT. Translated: CAIRAQGNTEAFF.

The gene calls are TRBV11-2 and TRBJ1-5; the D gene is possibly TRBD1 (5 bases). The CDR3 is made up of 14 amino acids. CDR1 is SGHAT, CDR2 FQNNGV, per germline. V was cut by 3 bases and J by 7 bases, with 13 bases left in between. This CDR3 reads CASSFSEGTQPQHF. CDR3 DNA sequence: TGTGCCAGCAGCTTTTCGGAGGGGACGCAGCCCCAGCATTTT.

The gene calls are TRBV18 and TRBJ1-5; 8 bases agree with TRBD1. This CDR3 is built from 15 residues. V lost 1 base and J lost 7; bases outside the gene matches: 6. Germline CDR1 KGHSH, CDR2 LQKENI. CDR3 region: CASSPRGTGDQPQHF. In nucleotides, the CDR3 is TGTGCCAGCTCACCACGTGGGACAGGCGACCAGCCCCAGCATTTT.

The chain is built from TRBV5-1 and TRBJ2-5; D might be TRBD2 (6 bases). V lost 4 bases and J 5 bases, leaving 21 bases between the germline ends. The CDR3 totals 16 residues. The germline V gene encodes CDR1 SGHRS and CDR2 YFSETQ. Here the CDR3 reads CASSKAGPAIGETQYF. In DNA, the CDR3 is TGCGCCAGCAGCAAAGCGGGCCCTGCTATTGGGGAGACCCAGTACTTC.

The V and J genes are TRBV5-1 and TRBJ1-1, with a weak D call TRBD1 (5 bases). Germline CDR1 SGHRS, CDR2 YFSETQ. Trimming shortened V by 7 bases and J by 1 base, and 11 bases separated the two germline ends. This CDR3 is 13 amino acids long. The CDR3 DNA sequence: TGCGCCAGCGGAAAGACAGAGAACACTGAAGCTTTCTTT. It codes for CASGKTENTEAFF.

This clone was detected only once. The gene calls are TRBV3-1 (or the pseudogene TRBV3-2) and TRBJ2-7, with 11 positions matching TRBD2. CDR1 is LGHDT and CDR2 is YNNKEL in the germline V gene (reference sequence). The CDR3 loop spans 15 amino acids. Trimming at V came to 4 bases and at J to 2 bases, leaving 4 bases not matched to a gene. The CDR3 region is CASSLGLAGPYEQYF. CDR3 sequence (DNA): TGTGCCAGCAGCCTCGGACTAGCGGGCCCCTACGAGCAGTACTTC.